These T cell receptor beta chains were read from a single sample in a study of T cell responses to AZD1222 COVID-19 vaccine. Method: immunoSEQ multiplex PCR; TCRdb's copy keeps in-frame clones and lacks some. The sample consists of roughly 100,000 clones, about nine tenths of them appearing once. The sample was peripheral blood, taken on day 0 of AZD1222 vaccination. The origin of the receptors is an adult in good health. The CDR3 runs from the conserved cysteine through the conserved F or W. A D gene is named only where the DNA matches it firmly. Clone size appears in some rows only: once, few, many, or a class for an expanded clone.

cdr3_aa	cdr3_nt	d_call	v_call	cdr3_length	clone_size	j_call
CASSDTRDSIYF	TGTGCCAGCAGTGACACCCGGGACTCCATATATTTT	.	TRBV28	12	.	TRBJ1-3
CASSQDSLAGELHTGELFF	TGCGCCAGCAGCCAAGATTCCCTAGCGGGAGAGCTACACACCGGGGAGCTGTTTTTT	TRBD2	TRBV4-3	19	.	TRBJ2-2
CASRRQGPNYGYTF	TGTGCCAGCAGGCGACAGGGACCCAACTATGGCTACACCTTC	TRBD1	TRBV28	14	.	TRBJ1-2
CASSLLAGVSNEQFF	TGTGCCAGCAGCTTACTAGCGGGAGTATCAAATGAGCAGTTCTTC	TRBD2	TRBV7-2	15	.	TRBJ2-1
CASRVEPTTEAFF	TGTGCCAGCAGGGTAGAGCCCACCACTGAAGCTTTCTTT	.	TRBV7-2	13	.	TRBJ1-1
CASREARGVDGYTF	TGTGCCAGCAGAGAGGCCAGGGGGGTCGATGGCTACACCTTC	TRBD1	TRBV11-2	14	.	TRBJ1-2
CASSHRPLQGAREKLFF	TGTGCCAGCAGTCACCGCCCACTACAGGGGGCGCGAGAAAAACTGTTTTTT	TRBD1	TRBV6-2/TRBV6-3	17	.	TRBJ1-4
CASSARQGANTGELFF	TGTGCCAGCAGCGCGCGACAGGGAGCGAACACCGGGGAGCTGTTTTTT	TRBD1	TRBV9	16	.	TRBJ2-2
CASSLMAGAGYNEQFF	TGTGCCAGCAGTTTAATGGCGGGAGCCGGCTACAATGAGCAGTTCTTC	TRBD2	TRBV27	16	.	TRBJ2-1
CASIQTSSDTQYF	TGTGCCAGCATCCAGACTAGTTCAGATACGCAGTATTTT	.	TRBV28	13	.	TRBJ2-3
CASSLGTGVQPQHF	TGTGCCAGCAGCTTAGGGACAGGGGTTCAGCCCCAGCATTTT	TRBD1	TRBV5-6	14	.	TRBJ1-5
CASSPTGGYEQYF	TGTGCCAGCAGCCCAACAGGGGGCTACGAGCAGTACTTC	TRBD1	TRBV27	13	once	TRBJ2-7
CASSLEGLAGGEQYF	TGTGCCAGCAGCTTGGAGGGACTAGCGGGAGGGGAGCAGTACTTC	TRBD2	TRBV7-9	15	.	TRBJ2-7
CASSQEHRDNEQFF	TGTGCCAGCAGCCAGGAACATAGAGACAATGAGCAGTTCTTC	.	TRBV5-6	14	.	TRBJ2-1
CASSGGLSWTDTQYF	TGTGCCAGCAGCGGGGGGCTTTCGTGGACAGATACGCAGTATTTT	.	TRBV9	15	.	TRBJ2-3
CASSEWDRGSTPLHF	TGTGCCAGCAGTGAGTGGGACAGGGGATCGACACCCCTCCACTTT	TRBD1	TRBV2	15	.	TRBJ1-6
CASSDRGKDNSPLHF	TGTGCCAGTTCGGACAGGGGGAAGGATAATTCACCCCTCCACTTT	TRBD1	TRBV19	15	.	TRBJ1-6
CASSLMNTEAFF	TGTGCCAGCAGTCTAATGAACACTGAAGCTTTCTTT	.	TRBV25-1	12	.	TRBJ1-1
CASSLGGMANEKLFF	TGTGCCAGCAGCTTGGGTGGGATGGCTAATGAAAAACTGTTTTTT	.	TRBV5-4	15	.	TRBJ1-4
CASVTVGPLHF	TGTGCCAGCGTTACCGTTGGACCCCTCCACTTT	.	TRBV28	11	.	TRBJ1-6
CASSWTSDEQFF	TGTGCCAGCAGTTGGACTAGCGATGAGCAGTTCTTC	TRBD2	TRBV28	12	.	TRBJ2-1
CATVQGYNEKLFF	TGTGCCACCGTCCAGGGGTATAATGAAAAACTGTTTTTT	.	TRBV15	13	.	TRBJ1-4
CASSLASGGYEQYF	TGCGCCAGCAGCTTGGCCTCGGGAGGGTACGAGCAGTACTTC	TRBD2	TRBV5-1	14	.	TRBJ2-7
CATHRTGGRTYPGKQFF	TGTGCCACCCACCGGACAGGGGGCCGAACTTACCCCGGGAAGCAGTTCTTC	TRBD1	TRBV19	17	.	TRBJ2-1
CASSFNLWGYIYNEQFF	TGTGCCAGCAGTTTTAACTTGTGGGGCTACATCTACAATGAGCAGTTCTTC	.	TRBV27	17	.	TRBJ2-1
CAPLGSLVGYGYTF	TGTGCCCCCTTGGGCAGCCTCGTGGGCTATGGCTACACCTTC	.	TRBV21-1	14	.	TRBJ1-2
CAISALGQGNNEQFF	TGTGCCATCAGTGCCCTCGGACAGGGGAACAATGAGCAGTTCTTC	TRBD1	TRBV10-3	15	.	TRBJ2-1
CASRGRSRNGSYEQYF	TGTGCCAGCAGGGGACGGTCGAGAAACGGTTCCTACGAGCAGTACTTC	.	TRBV7-9	16	.	TRBJ2-7
CASSLTSGNIRFF	TGTGCCAGCAGCTTGACTAGCGGGAATATCCGTTTCTTC	TRBD2	TRBV5-5	13	.	TRBJ2-1
CASSLSGDPGAQYF	TGTGCCAGCAGCTTGTCCGGGGACCCCGGGGCCCAGTACTTC	.	TRBV5-6	14	.	TRBJ2-5
CASSLAQNEKLFF	TGTGCCAGCAGTTTAGCTCAGAATGAAAAACTGTTTTTT	.	TRBV12-3/TRBV12-4	13	.	TRBJ1-4
CASSPGTGGIYEQYF	TGCGCCAGCAGCCCCGGGACAGGGGGCATCTACGAGCAGTACTTC	TRBD1	TRBV5-1	15	.	TRBJ2-7
CASSSQGYGYTF	TGTGCCAGCAGTTCACAGGGGTATGGCTACACCTTC	TRBD1	TRBV6-5	12	.	TRBJ1-2
CASSLERGTEAFF	TGTGCCAGCAGCTTAGAGAGGGGCACTGAAGCTTTCTTT	.	TRBV7-2	13	.	TRBJ1-1
CASSSRASQPQHF	TGTGCCAGCAGTAGCAGGGCTTCGCAGCCCCAGCATTTT	.	TRBV12-3/TRBV12-4	13	once	TRBJ1-5
CASSPQGNTGELFF	TGTGCCAGCAGCCCACAGGGGAACACCGGGGAGCTGTTTTTT	.	TRBV11-2	14	.	TRBJ2-2
CASSPREGGWETQYF	TGTGCCAGTAGTCCGCGGGAGGGAGGTTGGGAGACCCAGTACTTC	TRBD2	TRBV19	15	once	TRBJ2-5
CAISETSGLNTGELFF	TGTGCCATCAGCGAGACTAGCGGGTTGAACACCGGGGAGCTGTTTTTT	TRBD2	TRBV10-3	16	.	TRBJ2-2